This T cell receptor (beta chain) derives from a study of CD8 T cells in ankylosing spondylitis. At least ten counts were recorded for this clonotype. The antigen remains unidentified. There are 13 residues in the CDR3. Germline CDR1 and CDR2: DFQATT and SNEGSKA (reference sequence). The V segment lost 6 bases and the J segment 4 bases; nucleotides outside the gene matches: 8. Study-wide findings and caveats: Reportedly, disease-linked clones are significantly enriched in ankylosing spondylitis patients' matched synovial fluid.

MiXCR, applied by TCRdb to the 5' RACE reads, yields one record per CDR3 protein. This table has approximately 200,000 distinct CDR3 sequences, roughly 13% appearing once. Sample: blood, either unsorted or a sorted T cell fraction (not recorded which). The sequence derives from a female donor with ankylosing spondylitis or in good health (not recorded which). The J gene is TRBJ1-2, the V gene TRBV20-1, with TRBD1 identical over 7 bases. The CDR3 DNA follows: TGCAGTGCCGGTCGGGACAGCGGCTATGGCTACACCTTC. This encodes CSAGRDSGYGYTF.